The 9 T cell receptor beta chains listed next were all sequenced from one sample in a study of blood T cell repertoires in COVID-19 (dated by TCRdb to about 2020). Preparation of the library involved the immunoSEQ multiplex PCR assay. The table was pulled from immuneACCESS by TCRdb, which kept in-frame rearrangements only. Such tables lose some clones; where checked, under half of the loss comes from unresolved V genes, and the rest has no known cause. The sample records nearly 200,000 clones, roughly nine tenths of which are singletons. 0.78% of the sample is in the top ten clones. The sequencing input was peripheral blood. The source is a woman in her 70s with acute or convalescent COVID-19.

This clone appeared a single time. The rearrangement links TRBV18 to TRBJ2-5, with 10 bases aligning to TRBD2. CDR3 length equals 15 residues. The germline gives CDR1 KGHSH, CDR2 LQKENI. V gave up 5 bases and J gave up 4 bases; unmatched junction bases: 7. The CDR3 region has the DNA TGTGCCAGCTCATCGAGCGGGAGGGCCGGAGAGACCCAGTACTTC. This encodes CASSSSGRAGETQYF.

The V call is TRBV10-3, the J call TRBJ2-3; 11 nucleotides line up with TRBD2. The V segment lost 10 bases and the J segment 0 bases; nucleotides outside the gene matches: 3. The CDR3 covers 14 residues. Germline-derived CDR1 and CDR2 are ENHRY and SYGVKD. The CDR3 spells CATRLAGSTDTQYF. The CDR3 DNA follows: TGTGCCACTCGACTAGCGGGAAGCACAGATACGCAGTATTTT.

This clone was found a few times. The genes are TRBV7-6 and TRBJ2-5; D call uncertain. Germline-derived CDR1 and CDR2 are SGHVS and FNYEAQ. Trimming took off 8 bases at V and 4 bases at J, with 20 bases between the two ends. CDR3 length: 15 amino acids. DNA for the CDR3: TGTGCCAGCTCCCCGAGTGGGTCCCGAGGAGAGACCCAGTACTTC. This sequence encodes CASSPSGSRGETQYF.

This chain connects TRBV5-1 to TRBJ2-3; 9 bases are a match to TRBD1. CDR3 length: 16 amino acids. The junction had 9 bases not matched to a gene; V was cut back by 4 bases and J by 3 bases. Germline CDR1 reads SGHRS; CDR2 reads YFSETQ. CDR3 DNA sequence: TGCGCCAGCAGCCCTACTGGACAGGGGTATACAGATACGCAGTATTTT. Amino acid sequence: CASSPTGQGYTDTQYF.

A note on this clone: The same CDR3 is also encoded by other DNA sequences in this sample. For the CDR3, the DNA is TGTGCCAGCAGCTTAGATCTGCGGGAGGGCACAGATACGCAGTATTTT. Encoded protein: CASSLDLREGTDTQYF. This chain connects TRBV11-3 to TRBJ2-3, with 8 bases matching TRBD2. J lost 1 base, V lost 0 bases, and 3 bases had no gene match. The CDR3 has 16 residues. Germline V lookup: CDR1 SGHNT, CDR2 YENEEA.

This chain joins TRBV7-4 and TRBJ1-5; no definite D call. Germline V lookup: CDR1 SGHVT, CDR2 SQSDAQ. The V end was cut by 6 bases, the J end by 12 bases, with 15 bases between. The CDR3 has 12 residues. The CDR3 sequence: CASSSDSVCQHF. The CDR3, as DNA: TGTGCCAGCAGTTCAGACTCCGTTTGCCAGCATTTT.

The genes are TRBV7-8 and TRBJ1-3; D might be TRBD1 (6 bases). Germline V lookup: CDR1 SGHVS, CDR2 FQNEAQ. Trimming took off 1 base at V and 2 bases at J, with 12 bases between the two ends. The CDR3 loop spans 16 amino acids. The CDR3 coding sequence is TGTGCCAGCAGCTTAGTGAGGGCAGGGGCTGGAAACACCATATATTTT. It translates to CASSLVRAGAGNTIYF.

As DNA, the CDR3 is TGTGCCAGCAGCTTACTAGCGGGGGGCTACAATGAGCAGTTCTTC. Translating it yields CASSLLAGGYNEQFF. The chain combines TRBV11-2 with TRBJ2-1, with 11 bases aligning to TRBD2. Per the germline V gene, CDR1 is SGHAT and CDR2 is FQNNGV. This CDR3 has 15 residues. J lost 3 bases, V lost 2 bases, and 0 bases had no gene match.

The table lists this clone with a few counts. The rearrangement joins TRBV6-2 or TRBV6-3 to TRBJ1-1; maybe TRBD1 (6 bases). V was clipped by 5 bases and J by 8 bases, with 9 bases between them. This CDR3 has 11 amino acids. Germline CDR1 MNHEY, CDR2 SVGEGT. The DNA of the CDR3 is TGTGCCAGCAGTCATGGGACAGAAGCTTTCTTT. Translated: CASSHGTEAFF.